This T cell receptor (beta chain) was recorded in a study of shared clonotypes between healthy human individuals. Looking at the study overall: The plates for each donor numbered three CD4 naive, three CD4 memory, two CD8 naive and one CD8 memory.

200 to 250 ng DNA, 25,000 to 30,000 T cell genomes, went into each sorted-subset replicate PCR. Method: immunoSEQ multiplex PCR; TCRdb's copy keeps in-frame clones and lacks some. This table has roughly 640,000 clones, 97% appearing once. This CDR3 contains 14 residues. V dropped 6 bases and J dropped 4; count of bases not matched to a gene: 4. Germline CDR1 WNHNN, CDR2 SYGVQD (reference sequence). Study observations and caveats: Clonotype sharing among donors was expected to depend on sequencing depth.

Concerning this clone: The antigen remains undetermined.

This rearrangement joins TRBV10-1 to TRBJ1-1, with 11 bases lining up with TRBD1. The TCR was taken from a woman aged 30 to 39 in good health. Sequenced sample: naive CD4+ T cells sorted from blood. As to subset: CD45RA+ positively selected. CDR3 protein: CASSGTGGVTEAFF. Written as DNA, the CDR3 is TGCGCCAGCAGCGGGACAGGGGGGGTCACTGAAGCTTTCTTT.